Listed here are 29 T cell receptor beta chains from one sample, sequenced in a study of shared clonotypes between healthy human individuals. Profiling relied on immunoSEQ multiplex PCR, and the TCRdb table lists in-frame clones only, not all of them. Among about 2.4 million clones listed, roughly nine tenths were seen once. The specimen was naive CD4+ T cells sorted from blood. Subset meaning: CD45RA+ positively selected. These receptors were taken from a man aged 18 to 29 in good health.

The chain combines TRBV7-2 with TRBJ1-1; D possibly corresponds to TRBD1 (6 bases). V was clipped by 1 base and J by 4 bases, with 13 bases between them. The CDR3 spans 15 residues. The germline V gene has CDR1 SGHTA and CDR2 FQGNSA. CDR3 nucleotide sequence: TGTGCCAGCAGCTTAGACGTCAGGGGTTTCACTGAAGCTTTCTTT. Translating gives CASSLDVRGFTEAFF.

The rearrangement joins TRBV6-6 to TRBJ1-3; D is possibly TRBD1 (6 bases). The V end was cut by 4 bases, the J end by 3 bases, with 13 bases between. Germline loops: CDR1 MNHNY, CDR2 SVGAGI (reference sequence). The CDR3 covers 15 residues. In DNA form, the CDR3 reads TGTGCCAGCAGTTTGTTACAGGGTAGTGGAAACACCATATATTTT. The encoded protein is CASSLLQGSGNTIYF.

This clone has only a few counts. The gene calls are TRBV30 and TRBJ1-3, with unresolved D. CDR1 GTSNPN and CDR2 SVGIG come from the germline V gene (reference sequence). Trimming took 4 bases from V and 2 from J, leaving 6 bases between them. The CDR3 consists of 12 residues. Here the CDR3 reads CAWITAGNTIYF. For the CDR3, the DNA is TGTGCCTGGATAACGGCTGGAAACACCATATATTTT. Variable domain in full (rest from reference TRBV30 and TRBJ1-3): SQTIHQWPATLVQPVGSPLSLECTVEGTSNPNLYWYRQAAGRGLQLLFYSVGIGQISSEVPQNLSASRPQDRQFILSSKKLLLSDSGFYLCAWITAGNTIYFGEGSWLTVV.

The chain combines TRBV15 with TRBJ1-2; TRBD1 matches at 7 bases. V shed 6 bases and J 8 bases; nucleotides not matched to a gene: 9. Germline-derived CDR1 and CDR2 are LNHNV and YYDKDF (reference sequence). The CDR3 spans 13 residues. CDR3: CATSRGGEYGYTF. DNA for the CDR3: TGTGCCACCAGTCGAGGGGGCGAATACGGCTACACCTTC.

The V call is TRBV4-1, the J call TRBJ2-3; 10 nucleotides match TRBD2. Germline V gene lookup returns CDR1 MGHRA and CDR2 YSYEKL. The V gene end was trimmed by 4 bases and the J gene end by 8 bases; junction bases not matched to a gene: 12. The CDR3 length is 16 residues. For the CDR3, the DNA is TGCGCCAGCAGCCGCACTAGCGGGGATTCCTACGGTACGCAGTATTTT. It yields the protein CASSRTSGDSYGTQYF.

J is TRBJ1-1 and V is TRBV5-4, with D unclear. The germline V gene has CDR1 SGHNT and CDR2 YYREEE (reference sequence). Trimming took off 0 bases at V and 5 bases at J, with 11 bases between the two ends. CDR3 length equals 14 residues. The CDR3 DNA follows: TGTGCCAGCAGCTTGGAAGGAGGGAGGACTGAAGCTTTCTTT. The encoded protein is CASSLEGGRTEAFF.

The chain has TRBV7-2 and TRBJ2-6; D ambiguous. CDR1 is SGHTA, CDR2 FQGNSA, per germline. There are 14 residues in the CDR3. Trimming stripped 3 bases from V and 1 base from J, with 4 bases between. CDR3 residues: CASSFQSGANVLTF. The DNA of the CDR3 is TGTGCCAGCAGCTTCCAATCTGGGGCCAACGTCCTGACTTTC.

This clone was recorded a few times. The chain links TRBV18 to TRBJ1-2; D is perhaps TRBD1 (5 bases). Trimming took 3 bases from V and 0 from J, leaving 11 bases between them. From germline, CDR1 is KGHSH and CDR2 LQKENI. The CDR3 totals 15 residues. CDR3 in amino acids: CASSPNPGPNYGYTF. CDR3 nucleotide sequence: TGTGCCAGCTCACCGAACCCGGGGCCTAACTATGGCTACACCTTC.

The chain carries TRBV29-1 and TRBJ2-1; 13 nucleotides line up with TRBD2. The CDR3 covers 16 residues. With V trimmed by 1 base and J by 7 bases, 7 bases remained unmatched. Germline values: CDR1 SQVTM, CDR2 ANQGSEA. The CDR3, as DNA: TGCAGCGTTGAAGGTTCGACTAGCGGGAGGAGGAATGAGCAGTTCTTC. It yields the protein CSVEGSTSGRRNEQFF.

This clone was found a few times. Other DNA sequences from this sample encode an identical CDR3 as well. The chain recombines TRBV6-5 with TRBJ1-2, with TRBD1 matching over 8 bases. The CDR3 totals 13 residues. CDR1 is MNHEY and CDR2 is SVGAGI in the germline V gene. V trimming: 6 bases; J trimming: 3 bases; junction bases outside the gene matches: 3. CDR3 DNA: TGTGCCAGCAGCCTGGACAGGGACTATGGCTACACCTTC. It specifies CASSLDRDYGYTF.

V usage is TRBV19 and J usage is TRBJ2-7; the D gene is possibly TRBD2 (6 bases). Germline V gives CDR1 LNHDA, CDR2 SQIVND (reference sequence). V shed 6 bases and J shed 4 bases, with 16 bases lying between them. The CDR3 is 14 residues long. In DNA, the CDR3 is TGTGCCAGTAGGATAAAGGAGGGGCCTTACGAGCAGTACTTC. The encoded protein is CASRIKEGPYEQYF.

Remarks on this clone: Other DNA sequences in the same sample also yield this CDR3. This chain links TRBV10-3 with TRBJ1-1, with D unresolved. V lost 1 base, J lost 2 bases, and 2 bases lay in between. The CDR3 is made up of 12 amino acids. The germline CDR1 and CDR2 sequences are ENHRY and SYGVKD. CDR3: CAISELNTEAFF. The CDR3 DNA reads TGTGCCATCAGTGAGTTAAACACTGAAGCTTTCTTT.

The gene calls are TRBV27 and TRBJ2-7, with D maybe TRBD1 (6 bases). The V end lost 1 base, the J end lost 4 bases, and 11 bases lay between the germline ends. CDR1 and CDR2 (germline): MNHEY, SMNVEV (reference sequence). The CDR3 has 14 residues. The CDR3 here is CASSLYKQGYEQYF. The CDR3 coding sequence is TGTGCCAGCAGTTTATATAAACAGGGTTACGAGCAGTACTTC.

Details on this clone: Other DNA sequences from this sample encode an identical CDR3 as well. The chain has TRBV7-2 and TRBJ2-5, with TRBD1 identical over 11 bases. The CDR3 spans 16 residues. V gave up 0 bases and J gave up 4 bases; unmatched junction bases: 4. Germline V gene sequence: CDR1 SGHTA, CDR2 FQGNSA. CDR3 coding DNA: TGTGCCAGCAGCTTAGCGGGACAGGGGGTAAGAGAGACCCAGTACTTC. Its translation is CASSLAGQGVRETQYF.

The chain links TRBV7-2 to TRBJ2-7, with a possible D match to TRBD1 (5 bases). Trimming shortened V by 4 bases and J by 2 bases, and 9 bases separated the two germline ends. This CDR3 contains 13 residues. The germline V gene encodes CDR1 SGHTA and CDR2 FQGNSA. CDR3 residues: CASSYPRAYEQYF. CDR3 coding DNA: TGTGCCAGCAGCTACCCCAGGGCCTACGAGCAGTACTTC.

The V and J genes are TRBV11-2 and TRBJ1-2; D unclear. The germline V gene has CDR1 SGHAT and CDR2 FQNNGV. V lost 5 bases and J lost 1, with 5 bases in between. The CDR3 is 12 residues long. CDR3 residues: CASSGSNYGYTF. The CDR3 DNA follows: TGTGCCAGCAGCGGAAGTAACTATGGCTACACCTTC.

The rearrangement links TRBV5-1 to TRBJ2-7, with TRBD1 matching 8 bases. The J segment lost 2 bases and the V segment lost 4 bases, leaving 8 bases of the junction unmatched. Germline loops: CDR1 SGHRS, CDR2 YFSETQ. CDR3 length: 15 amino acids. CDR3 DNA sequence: TGCGCCAGCAGCCCGGGGGACAGGACCCCCTACGAGCAGTACTTC. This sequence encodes CASSPGDRTPYEQYF. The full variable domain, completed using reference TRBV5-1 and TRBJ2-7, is KAGVTQTPRYLIKTRGQQVTLSCSPISGHRSVSWYQQTPGQGLQFLFEYFSETQRNKGNFPGRFSGRQFSNSRSEMNVSTLELGDSALYLCASSPGDRTPYEQYFGPGTRLTVT.

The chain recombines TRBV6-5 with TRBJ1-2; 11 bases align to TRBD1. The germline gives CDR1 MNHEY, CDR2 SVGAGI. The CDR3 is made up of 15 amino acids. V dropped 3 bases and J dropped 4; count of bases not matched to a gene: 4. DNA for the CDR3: TGTGCCAGCAGTTATAAGGGACAGGGGGGCTATGGCTACACCTTC. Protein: CASSYKGQGGYGYTF.

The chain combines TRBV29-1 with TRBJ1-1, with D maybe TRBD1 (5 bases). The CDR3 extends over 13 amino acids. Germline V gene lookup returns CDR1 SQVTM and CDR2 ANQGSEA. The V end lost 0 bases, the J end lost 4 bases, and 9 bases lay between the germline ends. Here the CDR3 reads CSVEETGGTEAFF. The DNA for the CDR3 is TGCAGCGTTGAAGAAACCGGGGGCACTGAAGCTTTCTTT.

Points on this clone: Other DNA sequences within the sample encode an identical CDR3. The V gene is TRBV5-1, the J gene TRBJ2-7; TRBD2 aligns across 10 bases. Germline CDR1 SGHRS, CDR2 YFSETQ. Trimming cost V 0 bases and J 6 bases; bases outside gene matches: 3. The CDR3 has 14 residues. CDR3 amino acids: CASSLGLAGAEQYF. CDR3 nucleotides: TGCGCCAGCAGCTTGGGGCTAGCGGGAGCCGAGCAGTACTTC.

The CDR3 protein is CASSNQGGNTEAFF. DNA of the CDR3: TGTGCCAGCTCAAATCAGGGAGGTAACACTGAAGCTTTCTTT. The V and J genes are TRBV18 and TRBJ1-1, with a weak D call TRBD1 (5 bases). This CDR3 region has 14 residues. Trimming shortened V by 5 bases and J by 2 bases, and 12 bases separated the two germline ends. Germline V gene data show CDR1 as KGHSH and CDR2 as LQKENI.

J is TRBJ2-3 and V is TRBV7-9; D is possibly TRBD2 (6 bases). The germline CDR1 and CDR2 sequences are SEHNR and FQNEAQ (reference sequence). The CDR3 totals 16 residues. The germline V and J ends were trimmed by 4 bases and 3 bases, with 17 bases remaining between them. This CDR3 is CASSSVRESQTDTQYF. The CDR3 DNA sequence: TGTGCCAGCAGCTCGGTACGGGAGTCGCAAACAGATACGCAGTATTTT.

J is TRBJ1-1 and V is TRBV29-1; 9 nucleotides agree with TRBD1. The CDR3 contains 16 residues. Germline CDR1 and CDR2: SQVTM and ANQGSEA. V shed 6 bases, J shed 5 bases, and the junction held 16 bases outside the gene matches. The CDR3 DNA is TGCAGCGTAGGCTGGACAGGGGTGGTAGTGAGAACTGAAGCTTTCTTT. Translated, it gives CSVGWTGVVVRTEAFF.

The CDR3 nucleotides read TGTGCCAGCAGCTACCTGTGGGGCTTCGGGGAAAAACTGTTTTTT. Encoded protein: CASSYLWGFGEKLFF. This rearrangement joins TRBV6-5 to TRBJ1-4; D might be TRBD1 (5 bases). CDR3 length: 15 amino acids. The V gene's germline CDR1 is MNHEY and CDR2 SVGAGI. Trimming took 6 bases from V and 8 from J, leaving 19 bases between them.

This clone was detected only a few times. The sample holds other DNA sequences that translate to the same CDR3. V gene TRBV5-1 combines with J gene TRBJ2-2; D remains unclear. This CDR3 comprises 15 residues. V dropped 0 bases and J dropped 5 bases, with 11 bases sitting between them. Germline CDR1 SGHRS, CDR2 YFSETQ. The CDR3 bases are TGCGCCAGCAGCTTGGACAGCCGAGATACCGGGGAGCTGTTTTTT. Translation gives CASSLDSRDTGELFF. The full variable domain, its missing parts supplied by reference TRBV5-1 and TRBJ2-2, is KAGVTQTPRYLIKTRGQQVTLSCSPISGHRSVSWYQQTPGQGLQFLFEYFSETQRNKGNFPGRFSGRQFSNSRSEMNVSTLELGDSALYLCASSLDSRDTGELFFGEGSRLTVL.

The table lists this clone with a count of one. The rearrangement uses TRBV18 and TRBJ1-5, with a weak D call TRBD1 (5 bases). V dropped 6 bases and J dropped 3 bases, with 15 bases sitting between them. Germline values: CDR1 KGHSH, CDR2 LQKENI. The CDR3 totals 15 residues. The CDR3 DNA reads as TGTGCCAGCTCTAAACCCGGGGGGGTCAATCAGCCCCAGCATTTT. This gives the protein CASSKPGGVNQPQHF.

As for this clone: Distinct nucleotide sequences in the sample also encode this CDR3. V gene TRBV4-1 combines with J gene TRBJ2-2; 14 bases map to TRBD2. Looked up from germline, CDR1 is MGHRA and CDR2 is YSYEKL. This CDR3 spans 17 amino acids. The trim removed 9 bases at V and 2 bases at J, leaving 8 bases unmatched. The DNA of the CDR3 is TGCGCCAGTTCTCCGGGACTAGCGGGGGTAAACACCGGGGAGCTGTTTTTT. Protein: CASSPGLAGVNTGELFF.

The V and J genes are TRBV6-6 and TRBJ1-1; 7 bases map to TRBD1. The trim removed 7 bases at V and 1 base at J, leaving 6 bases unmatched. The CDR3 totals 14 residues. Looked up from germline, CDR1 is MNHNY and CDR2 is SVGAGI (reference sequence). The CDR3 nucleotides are TGTGCCAGCAAACTAGGGACAGAGAACACTGAAGCTTTCTTT. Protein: CASKLGTENTEAFF.

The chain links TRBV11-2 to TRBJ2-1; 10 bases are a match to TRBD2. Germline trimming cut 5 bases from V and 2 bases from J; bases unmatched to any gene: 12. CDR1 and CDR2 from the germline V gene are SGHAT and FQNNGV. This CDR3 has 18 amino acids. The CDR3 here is CASSLLLVLAGAYNEQFF. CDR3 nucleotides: TGTGCCAGCAGCCTCCTTCTGGTCCTAGCGGGGGCCTACAATGAGCAGTTCTTC.